Listed here are 17 T cell receptor beta chains from one sample, sequenced in a study of shared clonotypes between healthy human individuals. The table came from immunoSEQ multiplex PCR; TCRdb's copy has only in-frame clones and leaves some out. Among about 320,000 clones, more than 75% were seen once, and the ten largest hold around 15%. The material sequenced was memory CD8+ T cells sorted from blood. Stated subset: CD45RO+ cells pooled with CCR7-negative TemRA cells. All receptors derive from a man aged 18 to 35 in good health.

The chain is built from TRBV27 and TRBJ1-6, with D uncertain. V was pared by 4 bases and J by 13 bases, with 11 bases between. The germline V gene encodes CDR1 MNHEY and CDR2 SMNVEV (reference sequence). This CDR3 has 12 amino acids. This CDR3 is CASSSLGLPLHF. As DNA, the CDR3 is TGTGCCAGCAGTTCCCTTGGTTTGCCCCTCCACTTT.

This clone was seen a few times. This sequence joins TRBV14 and TRBJ1-5, with D maybe TRBD1 (5 bases). The V gene lost 5 bases and the J gene lost 7 bases, with 15 bases spanning the gap. The CDR3 is made up of 14 amino acids. Germline V CDR1 and CDR2: SGHDN, FVKESK. The CDR3 nucleotides are TGTGCCAGCAGCGAGGGACTGGGAGGGCAGCCCCAGCATTTT. Translated: CASSEGLGGQPQHF.

This clone was recorded only once. The chain is built from TRBV4-1 and TRBJ1-1; D ambiguous. The CDR3 loop spans 13 amino acids. Germline loops: CDR1 MGHRA, CDR2 YSYEKL. V shed 0 bases and J shed 5 bases, with 7 bases lying between them. The CDR3, as DNA: TGCGCCAGCAGCCAAGACCGGTGGACTGAAGCTTTCTTT. Protein product: CASSQDRWTEAFF.

The chain joins TRBV13 to TRBJ2-3, with D possibly being TRBD2 (6 bases). The CDR3 length is 14 residues. The germline CDR1 and CDR2 sequences are PRHDT and FYEKMQ (reference sequence). V was trimmed by 5 bases and J by 6 bases, leaving 15 bases between them. CDR3 sequence (DNA): TGTGCCAGCAGCCCTAGACTAGGATCCGATACGCAGTATTTT. It codes for CASSPRLGSDTQYF.

The rearrangement links TRBV14 to TRBJ2-3, with a tentative D call TRBD2 (6 bases). V was cut by 3 bases and J by 6 bases, with 16 bases left in between. Germline V gene sequence: CDR1 SGHDN, CDR2 FVKESK. CDR3 length: 15 amino acids. The CDR3 protein is CASSHPGDGWDTQYF. Here the CDR3 DNA reads TGTGCCAGCAGCCACCCGGGAGACGGGTGGGATACGCAGTATTTT.

As for this clone: Only one base separates this from a far larger clonotype, so it likely reflects a read error. Other DNA sequences in this specimen translate into the identical CDR3. This chain links TRBV9 with TRBJ2-7, with D perhaps TRBD2 (7 bases). Germline V gene sequence: CDR1 SGDLS, CDR2 YYNGEE. The V gene lost 0 bases and the J gene lost 1 base, with 14 bases spanning the gap. This CDR3 is built from 16 residues. The CDR3 sequence is CASSVEGGVPSYEQYF. CDR3 sequence (DNA): TGTGCCAGCAGCGTAGAGGGGGGGGTGCCTTCCTACGAGCAGTACTTC.

For the CDR3, the DNA is TGTGCCAGCAGCACGCCCGGGACAGGGGGTGAGACCCAGTACTTC. Residues: CASSTPGTGGETQYF. The chain carries TRBV13 and TRBJ2-5, with 11 bases that match TRBD1. J lost 5 bases, V lost 5 bases, and 7 bases had no gene match. The CDR3 loop spans 15 amino acids. CDR1 is PRHDT and CDR2 is FYEKMQ in the germline V gene (reference sequence).

Points on this clone: Other DNA sequences from this sample encode an identical CDR3 as well. The chain recombines TRBV9 with TRBJ2-1, with D hard to call. The V end was cut by 4 bases, the J end by 4 bases, with 9 bases between. Germline-derived CDR1 and CDR2 are SGDLS and YYNGEE. This CDR3 has 13 residues. The CDR3 here is CASSPEGYNEQFF. The CDR3 DNA sequence: TGTGCCAGCAGCCCCGAAGGTTACAATGAGCAGTTCTTC.

The gene calls are TRBV2 and TRBJ2-1; 7 bases match TRBD2. The germline V gene has CDR1 SNHLY and CDR2 FYNNEI. This CDR3 is 14 amino acids long. Unmatched junction bases numbered 6, after V lost 6 bases and J lost 4 bases. The chain's CDR3 is CASSASGVYNEQFF. The CDR3 DNA reads as TGTGCCAGCAGCGCTAGCGGAGTTTACAATGAGCAGTTCTTC.

Turning to this clone: This may stem from a read error, because a much larger clone lies one nucleotide away. The same CDR3 arises from other DNA sequences in this sample as well. The V gene is TRBV28, the J gene TRBJ2-7; possibly TRBD1 or TRBD2 for D (5 bases each). The CDR3 runs 13 residues. The germline V gene encodes CDR1 MDHEN and CDR2 SYDVKM. The ends were cut back, 2 bases at V and 2 bases at J, with 7 bases in the middle. The CDR3: CASSLGGTYEQYF. In DNA, the CDR3 is TGTGCCAGCAGTTTAGGGGGAACCTACGAGCAGTACTTC. The full variable domain, in which reference TRBV28 and TRBJ2-7 provide the parts outside the CDR3, is DVKVTQSSRYLVKRTGEKVFLECVQDMDHENMFWYRQDPGLGLRLIYFSYDVKMKEKGDIPEGYSVSREKKERFSLILESASTNQTSMYLCASSLGGTYEQYFGPGTRLTVT.

This rearrangement joins TRBV4-3 to TRBJ2-3; the match to TRBD2 covers 9 bases. Germline values: CDR1 LGHNA, CDR2 YSLEER. V dropped 4 bases and J dropped 3; count of bases not matched to a gene: 5. CDR3 length: 15 amino acids. The CDR3 sequence is CASSLLAGATDTQYF. The CDR3 DNA follows: TGCGCCAGCAGCCTTTTAGCGGGAGCGACAGATACGCAGTATTTT.

This sequence joins TRBV15 and TRBJ2-3; a weak D match, TRBD1 (5 bases). Looked up from germline, CDR1 is LNHNV and CDR2 is YYDKDF (reference sequence). CDR3 length: 14 residues. Trimming pared 6 bases from V and 5 bases from J, leaving 15 bases between. CDR3: CATSNELGQDTQYF. CDR3 bases: TGTGCCACCAGTAACGAGCTCGGACAAGATACGCAGTATTTT.

The V and J genes are TRBV6-1 and TRBJ2-6; D may be TRBD1 or TRBD2 (5 bases each). Germline assignment: CDR1 MNHNS and CDR2 SASEGT. V lost 4 bases and J lost 3, with 7 bases in between. CDR3 length: 14 residues. The CDR3 DNA is TGTGCCAGCAGTGGGGGGAGTGGGGCCAACGTCCTGACTTTC. Protein sequence: CASSGGSGANVLTF.

CDR3 amino acids: CASSSGQGLNSPLHF. In DNA, the CDR3 is TGTGCCAGCAGTTCCGGACAGGGACTCAATTCACCCCTCCACTTT. The V gene is TRBV6-6, the J gene TRBJ1-6; 8 bases line up with TRBD1. V gave up 4 bases and J gave up 7 bases; unmatched junction bases: 6. This CDR3 is 15 amino acids long. The germline gives CDR1 MNHNY, CDR2 SVGAGI (reference sequence).

The chain couples TRBV27 to TRBJ2-7; D is undetermined. The CDR3 totals 13 residues. The ends were cut back, 3 bases at V and 5 bases at J, with 11 bases in the middle. Germline CDR1 is MNHEY and CDR2 is SMNVEV (reference sequence). The CDR3 region has the DNA TGTGCCAGCAGTTTCAACTCCCGGGACGAGCAGTACTTC. It codes for CASSFNSRDEQYF.

The chain combines TRBV2 with TRBJ1-5; TRBD1 agrees at 7 bases. The CDR3 has 14 residues. Germline CDR1 is SNHLY and CDR2 is FYNNEI. Losses at the gene ends were 7 bases for V and 5 bases for J; bases not matched to a gene: 8. CDR3 sequence (DNA): TGTGCCAGCAATGATAGGCAGGGGGATCAGCCCCAGCATTTT. It specifies CASNDRQGDQPQHF.

The V gene is TRBV6-5, the J gene TRBJ1-6; 12 positions agree with TRBD1. The germline CDR1 and CDR2 sequences are MNHEY and SVGAGI. V shed 5 bases, J shed 7 bases, and the junction held 3 bases outside the gene matches. The CDR3 sequence is 15 residues long. The CDR3 region has the DNA TGTGCCAGCAGTGGGACAGGGGGCTTGAATTCACCCCTCCACTTT. It yields the protein CASSGTGGLNSPLHF.